Sequencing of this T cell receptor (beta chain) was carried out in a study of T-cell memory formation after mild COVID-19. Study information: TCR clusters largely stayed donor specific. Findings and caveats of the study: Clones contracting across day 15 to 85 had a balanced CD4/CD8 profile; later expanding clones leaned CD4+. Contracting CD4+ clones lay largely in CM and EM, with CD8+ ones residing in EMRA.

Germline assignment: CDR1 DFQATT and CDR2 SNEGSKA (reference sequence). Trimming took 4 bases from V and 0 from J; bases not matched to a gene: 8. CDR3 length: 17 amino acids. TCRdb analysed the 5' RACE reads with MiXCR anew, one entry per CDR3 protein. The sample shows 400,000 to 500,000 distinct CDR3 sequences, around 20% of them seen only once. As to this clonotype: Its cognate antigen is unknown.

This TCR was recovered from an adult woman who had mild COVID-19 (a few samples of this study predate the infection). Cell type and time point are not known. V is TRBV20-1 and J is TRBJ2-1, with 11 bases aligning to TRBD2. The sequencing input was PBMCs or a T cell subset sorted from them (not recorded which). CDR3 nucleotide sequence: TGCAGTGCTACAGGACTAGCGGGCCGAAGCTCCTACAATGAGCAGTTCTTC. Encoded protein: CSATGLAGRSSYNEQFF.